These 18 T cell receptor beta chains were all obtained from the same sample, sequenced in a study of shared clonotypes between healthy human individuals. Naive CD8 cells, CD45RO-negative and positively selected for CCR7, excluded terminally differentiated effector memory CD45RA+ cells. Profiled with immunoSEQ multiplex PCR; TCRdb holds only in-frame clones, not every one. The sample contains under 1 million clones, 96% of which appear only once. Sequences were obtained from naive CD8+ T cells sorted from blood. The receptors were sampled from a man aged 25 to 40 in good health.

V usage is TRBV29-1 and J usage is TRBJ1-1, with 7 bases lining up with TRBD1. Trimming cost V 6 bases and J 6 bases; bases outside gene matches: 10. The CDR3 is 13 residues long. The germline gives CDR1 SQVTM, CDR2 ANQGSEA. The CDR3, as DNA: TGCAGCGTGTGGGACAGAAGAGGAGCTGAAGCTTTCTTT. Protein sequence: CSVWDRRGAEAFF.

The rearrangement uses TRBV6-5 and TRBJ2-1, with D uncertain. V shed 2 bases and J shed 5 bases, with 13 bases lying between them. The germline V gene encodes CDR1 MNHEY and CDR2 SVGAGI. CDR3 length: 15 residues. The CDR3 DNA reads TGTGCCAGCAGTTACGGCCCGCCGCGGCACAATGAGCAGTTCTTC. The encoded protein is CASSYGPPRHNEQFF.

J is TRBJ2-7 and V is TRBV2; no firm D call. In germline, CDR1 is SNHLY, CDR2 FYNNEI. The CDR3 covers 12 residues. Between the trimmed V and J ends, which lost 6 bases and 5 bases, there was a span of 11 bases. The CDR3 DNA is TGTGCCAGCAGGCGGAGCCGGGACGAGCAGTACTTC. Encoded protein: CASRRSRDEQYF.

The chain combines TRBV2 with TRBJ2-7, with TRBD2 matching over 7 bases. The CDR3 covers 13 residues. CDR1 and CDR2 (germline): SNHLY, FYNNEI. V dropped 9 bases and J dropped 0; count of bases not matched to a gene: 5. The CDR3 nucleotides are TGTGCCAGTACTAAGCGGGACTCCTACGAGCAGTACTTC. Translated, it gives CASTKRDSYEQYF.

The rearrangement uses TRBV29-1 and TRBJ2-7; 11 bases map to TRBD2. Germline V lookup: CDR1 SQVTM, CDR2 ANQGSEA. This CDR3 has 14 residues. V gave up 6 bases and J gave up 5 bases; unmatched junction bases: 9. CDR3 loop: CSVVGLAVGDEQYF. CDR3 sequence (DNA): TGCAGCGTCGTGGGACTAGCGGTCGGCGACGAGCAGTACTTC.

The gene calls are TRBV7-8 and TRBJ2-1; D perhaps matches TRBD1 (6 bases). This CDR3 is 17 amino acids long. Trimming stripped 3 bases from V and 0 bases from J, with 15 bases between. Per the germline V gene, CDR1 is SGHVS and CDR2 is FQNEAQ. The CDR3 DNA sequence: TGTGCCAGCAGCTTGGACAGAGAAAAAAGCTCCTACAATGAGCAGTTCTTC. Translated: CASSLDREKSSYNEQFF.

The CDR3 DNA sequence: TGTGCCAGCAGCTTTGACAGGGCCCCAACCTACGAGCAGTACTTC. Amino acid sequence: CASSFDRAPTYEQYF. The rearrangement joins TRBV5-8 to TRBJ2-7; the match to TRBD1 covers 7 bases. Germline loops: CDR1 SGHTS, CDR2 YDEGEE. The CDR3 extends over 15 amino acids. The J segment lost 2 bases and the V segment lost 2 bases, leaving 7 bases of the junction unmatched.

In its sample, this clone was seen once. The rearrangement joins TRBV5-1 to TRBJ2-7, with a tentative D call TRBD2 (6 bases). Trimming removed 4 bases from V and 1 base from J, with 12 bases in between. This CDR3 contains 14 residues. Germline V gene sequence: CDR1 SGHRS, CDR2 YFSETQ. As DNA, the CDR3 is TGCGCCAGCAGCACGGGAGTGCGGTCCTACGAGCAGTACTTC. This sequence encodes CASSTGVRSYEQYF.

CDR3 sequence reads: CASSPAGAGDSYEQYF. For the CDR3, the DNA is TGTGCCAGCAGCCCCGCAGGAGCGGGGGACTCCTACGAGCAGTACTTC. The rearrangement uses TRBV7-9 and TRBJ2-7, with 8 bases aligning to TRBD2. The V segment lost 5 bases and the J segment 0 bases; nucleotides outside the gene matches: 9. This CDR3 comprises 16 residues. CDR1 SEHNR and CDR2 FQNEAQ come from the germline V gene (reference sequence).

In its sample, this clone was seen once. The V gene is TRBV27, the J gene TRBJ1-1; D gene uncertain. The CDR3 is 13 amino acids. V shed 3 bases and J shed 1 base, with 6 bases lying between them. Looked up from germline, CDR1 is MNHEY and CDR2 is SMNVEV (reference sequence). This CDR3 reads CASSFLENTEAFF. CDR3 DNA sequence: TGTGCCAGCAGTTTTCTCGAGAACACTGAAGCTTTCTTT.

The rearrangement links TRBV27 to TRBJ2-1; TRBD2 matches 9 bases. The CDR3 has 14 amino acids. V lost 7 bases, J lost 5 bases, and 6 bases stayed unmatched. The germline V gene has CDR1 MNHEY and CDR2 SMNVEV (reference sequence). The CDR3, as DNA: TGTGCCAGCACCACTAGCGGGCCCAACAATGAGCAGTTCTTC. This encodes CASTTSGPNNEQFF.

This chain joins TRBV19 and TRBJ2-7; possible D gene TRBD2, 7 bases. Trimming removed 5 bases from V and 2 bases from J, with 10 bases in between. From germline, CDR1 is LNHDA and CDR2 SQIVND (reference sequence). The CDR3 is made up of 13 amino acids. This CDR3 reads CASSGEGAYEQYF. The CDR3 region has the DNA TGTGCCAGTAGTGGGGAGGGGGCCTACGAGCAGTACTTC. Together with reference TRBV19 and TRBJ2-7, the CDR3 gives the full variable domain: DGGITQSPKYLFRKEGQNVTLSCEQNLNHDAMYWYRQDPGQGLRLIYYSQIVNDFQKGDIAEGYSVSREKKESFPLTVTSAQKNPTAFYLCASSGEGAYEQYFGPGTRLTVT.

For this clone: Other DNA sequences from this sample encode an identical CDR3 as well. The CDR3 coding sequence is TGTGCCAGCAGTTACAGTAGCACAGATACGCAGTATTTT. It encodes CASSYSSTDTQYF. The chain has TRBV6-5 and TRBJ2-3; D not certain. V dropped 2 bases and J dropped 0 bases, with 3 bases sitting between them. The CDR3 has 13 amino acids. In germline, CDR1 is MNHEY, CDR2 SVGAGI.

The chain combines TRBV7-9 with TRBJ2-3; 15 positions match TRBD2. The CDR3 is made up of 19 amino acids. CDR1 and CDR2 from the germline V gene are SEHNR and FQNEAQ (reference sequence). The J segment lost 4 bases and the V segment lost 6 bases, leaving 14 bases of the junction unmatched. DNA for the CDR3: TGTGCCAGCAGGATGGGACTAGCGGGAGGTCGGGGGTCCTCAGATACGCAGTATTTT. This gives the protein CASRMGLAGGRGSSDTQYF.

The J gene is TRBJ2-1, the V gene TRBV27; D perhaps matches TRBD2 (8 bases). The CDR3 runs 16 residues. V was clipped by 5 bases and J by 3 bases, with 17 bases between them. Germline CDR1 reads MNHEY; CDR2 reads SMNVEV (reference sequence). In nucleotides, the CDR3 is TGTGCCAGCAGTAGGGACAGCGGGAGCGTCTACAATGAGCAGTTCTTC. Its translation is CASSRDSGSVYNEQFF.

The V call is TRBV7-7, the J call TRBJ2-7, with D tentatively TRBD1 (6 bases). The germline V and J ends were trimmed by 4 bases and 2 bases, with 9 bases remaining between them. Germline V gene sequence: CDR1 SSHAT, CDR2 FNYEAQ (reference sequence). The CDR3 length is 13 residues. As DNA, the CDR3 is TGTGCCAGCAGCTCAGGGGCCACCTACGAGCAGTACTTC. It translates to CASSSGATYEQYF.

The chain combines TRBV10-3 with TRBJ2-7; 7 bases agree with TRBD1. CDR1 is ENHRY and CDR2 is SYGVKD in the germline V gene. V was pared by 0 bases and J by 2 bases, with 4 bases of the junction left unmatched. CDR3 length equals 15 residues. The CDR3, as DNA: TGTGCCATCAGTGAGTCAGGGACAGTCGCCTACGAGCAGTACTTC. The encoded protein is CAISESGTVAYEQYF.

This clone was recorded once. The V call is TRBV7-8, the J call TRBJ1-1; a possible D gene is TRBD1 (5 bases). Germline lookup yields CDR1 SGHVS and CDR2 FQNEAQ. V lost 2 bases and J 0 bases, leaving 10 bases between the germline ends. The CDR3 contains 15 residues. The chain's CDR3 is CASSLREGVNTEAFF. CDR3 sequence (DNA): TGTGCCAGCAGCTTACGGGAAGGGGTGAACACTGAAGCTTTCTTT. Full variable domain (outside the CDR3, taken from reference TRBV7-8 and TRBJ1-1): GAGVSQSPRYKVAKRGQDVALRCDPISGHVSLFWYQQALGQGPEFLTYFQNEAQLDKSGLPSDRFFAERPEGSVSTLKIQRTQQEDSAVYLCASSLREGVNTEAFFGQGTRLTVV.